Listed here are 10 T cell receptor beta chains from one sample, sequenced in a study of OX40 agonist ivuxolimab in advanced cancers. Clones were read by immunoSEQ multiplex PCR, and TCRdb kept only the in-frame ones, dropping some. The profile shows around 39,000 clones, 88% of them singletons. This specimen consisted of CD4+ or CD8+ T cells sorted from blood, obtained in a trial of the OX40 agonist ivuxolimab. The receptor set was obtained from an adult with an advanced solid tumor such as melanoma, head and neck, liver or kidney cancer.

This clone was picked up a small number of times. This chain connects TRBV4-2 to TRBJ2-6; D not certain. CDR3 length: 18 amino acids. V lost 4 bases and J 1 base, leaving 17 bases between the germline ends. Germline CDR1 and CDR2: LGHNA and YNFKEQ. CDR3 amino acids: CASSPRLETLSGANVLTF. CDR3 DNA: TGTGCCAGCAGCCCAAGATTGGAGACTTTATCTGGGGCCAACGTCCTGACTTTC.

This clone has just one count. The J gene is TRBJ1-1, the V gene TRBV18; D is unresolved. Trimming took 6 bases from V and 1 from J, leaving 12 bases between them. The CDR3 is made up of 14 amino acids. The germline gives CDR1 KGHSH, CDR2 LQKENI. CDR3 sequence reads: CASSPISRNTEAFF. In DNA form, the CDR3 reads TGTGCCAGCTCTCCAATCAGTCGGAACACTGAAGCTTTCTTT.

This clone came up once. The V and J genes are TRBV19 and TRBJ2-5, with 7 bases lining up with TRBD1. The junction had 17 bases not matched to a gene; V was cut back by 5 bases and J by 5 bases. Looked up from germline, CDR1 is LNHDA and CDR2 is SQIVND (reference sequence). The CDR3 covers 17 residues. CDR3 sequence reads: CASSVSGTEGLWETQYF. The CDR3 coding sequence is TGTGCCAGTAGTGTATCCGGGACAGAGGGTCTTTGGGAGACCCAGTACTTC.

CDR3 sequence: CASSPRGAYSYEQYF. The CDR3 DNA is TGTGCCAGCAGCCCCAGGGGAGCGTACTCCTACGAGCAGTACTTC. The chain links TRBV5-8 to TRBJ2-7, with D possibly TRBD1 on 6 matching bases. Germline V lookup: CDR1 SGHTS, CDR2 YDEGEE. The CDR3 has 15 amino acids. Trimming removed 4 bases from V and 0 bases from J, with 14 bases in between. The full variable domain, with the rest looked up from reference TRBV5-8 and TRBJ2-7, is EAGVTQSPTHLIKTRGQQATLRCSPISGHTSVYWYQQALGLGLQFLLWYDEGEERNRGNFPPRFSGRQFPNYSSELNVNALELEDSALYLCASSPRGAYSYEQYFGPGTRLTVT.

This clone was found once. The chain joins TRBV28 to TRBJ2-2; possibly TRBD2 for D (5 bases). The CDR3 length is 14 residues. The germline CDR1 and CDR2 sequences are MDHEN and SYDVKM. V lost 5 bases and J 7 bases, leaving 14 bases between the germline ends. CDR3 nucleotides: TGTGCCAGCAGTCCCTGGGGAGAGGTCGGGGAGCTGTTTTTT. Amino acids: CASSPWGEVGELFF.

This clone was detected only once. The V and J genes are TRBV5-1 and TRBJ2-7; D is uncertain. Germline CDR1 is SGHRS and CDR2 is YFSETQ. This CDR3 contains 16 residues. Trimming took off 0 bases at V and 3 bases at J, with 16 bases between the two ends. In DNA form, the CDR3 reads TGCGCCAGCAGCTTGGGGGCAGCGATTAACGTCTACGAGCAGTACTTC. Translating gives CASSLGAAINVYEQYF.

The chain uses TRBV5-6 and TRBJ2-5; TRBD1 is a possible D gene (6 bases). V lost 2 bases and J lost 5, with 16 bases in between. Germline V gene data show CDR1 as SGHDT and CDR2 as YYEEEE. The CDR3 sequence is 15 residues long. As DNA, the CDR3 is TGTGCCAGCAGCTTACCGGGACATTGGGTGGAGACCCAGTACTTC. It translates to CASSLPGHWVETQYF. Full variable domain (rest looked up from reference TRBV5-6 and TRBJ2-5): DAGVTQSPTHLIKTRGQQVTLRCSPKSGHDTVSWYQQALGQGPQFIFQYYEEEERQRGNFPDRFSGHQFPNYSSELNVNALLLGDSALYLCASSLPGHWVETQYFGPGTRLLVL.

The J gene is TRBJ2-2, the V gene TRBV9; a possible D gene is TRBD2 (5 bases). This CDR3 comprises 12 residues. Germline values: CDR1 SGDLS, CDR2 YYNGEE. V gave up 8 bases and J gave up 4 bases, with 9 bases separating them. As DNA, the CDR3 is TGTGCCAGTACTCGGGGCACCGGGGAGCTGTTTTTT. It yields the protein CASTRGTGELFF.

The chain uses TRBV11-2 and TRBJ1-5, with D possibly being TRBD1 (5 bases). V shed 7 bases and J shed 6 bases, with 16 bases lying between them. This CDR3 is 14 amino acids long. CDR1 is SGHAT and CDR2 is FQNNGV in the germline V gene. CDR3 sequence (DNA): TGTGCCAGCAACAGGCCCGAAGCAGGTCAGCCCCAGCATTTT. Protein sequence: CASNRPEAGQPQHF. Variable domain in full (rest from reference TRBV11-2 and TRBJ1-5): EAGVAQSPRYKIIEKRQSVAFWCNPISGHATLYWYQQILGQGPKLLIQFQNNGVVDDSQLPKDRFSAERLKGVDSTLKIQPAKLEDSAVYLCASNRPEAGQPQHFGDGTRLSIL.

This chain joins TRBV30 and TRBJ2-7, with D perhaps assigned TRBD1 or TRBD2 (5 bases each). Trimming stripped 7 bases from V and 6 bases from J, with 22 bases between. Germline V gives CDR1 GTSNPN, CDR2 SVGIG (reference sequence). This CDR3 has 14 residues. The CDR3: CASRDPTYKSEQYF. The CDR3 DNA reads TGTGCCTCCCGGGACCCCACTTACAAGAGCGAGCAGTACTTC.